Listed below are T cell receptor beta chains from one sample, sequenced in a study of blood T cell repertoires in COVID-19. The table came from immunoSEQ multiplex PCR; TCRdb's copy has only in-frame clones and leaves some out. The sample contains 200,000 to 250,000 clones, about 85% of which appear only once. Sequencing was performed on peripheral blood. The receptors come from a woman in her fifties or sixties with COVID-19, enrolled during active disease. The CDR3 runs from the conserved cysteine through the conserved F or W. The order of the fields is J gene, V gene, clone size, D gene, CDR3 DNA, CDR3 protein. The D gene is left open where the match is weak. Some rows have no size entry. The others give once, few or many, or a class for an expanded clone.

j_call: TRBJ2-6; v_call: TRBV11-3; clone_size: -; d_call: TRBD2; cdr3_nt: TGTGCCAGCAGCTTGGGGGGGTCCGGGGCCAACGTCCTGACTTTC; cdr3_aa: CASSLGGSGANVLTF
j_call: TRBJ2-1; v_call: TRBV28; clone_size: -; d_call: TRBD1; cdr3_nt: TGTGCCAGCAGGGTGACAGGGTCGGATGAGCAGTTCTTC; cdr3_aa: CASRVTGSDEQFF
j_call: TRBJ1-5; v_call: TRBV6-1; clone_size: -; d_call: -; cdr3_nt: TGTGCCAGCAGTGAAGTTCGAGGAGGGGACAATCAGCCCCAGCATTTT; cdr3_aa: CASSEVRGGDNQPQHF
j_call: TRBJ1-5; v_call: TRBV4-2; clone_size: once; d_call: TRBD1; cdr3_nt: TGTGCCAGCAGCCAAGATCGACAGGGGGGTCAGCCCCAGCATTTT; cdr3_aa: CASSQDRQGGQPQHF
j_call: TRBJ1-1; v_call: TRBV19; clone_size: once; d_call: TRBD1; cdr3_nt: TGTGCCAGTAGTATCTTATGGGCAGGGGGTTCTGGGACTGAAGCTTTCTTT; cdr3_aa: CASSILWAGGSGTEAFF
j_call: TRBJ1-2; v_call: TRBV5-1; clone_size: -; d_call: -; cdr3_nt: TGCGCCAGCAGCTTGGACAGGGAGGGTGGCTACACCTTC; cdr3_aa: CASSLDREGGYTF
j_call: TRBJ1-1; v_call: TRBV30; clone_size: -; d_call: TRBD1; cdr3_nt: TGTGCCTGCGACAGGGGAAGGACTGAAGCTTTCTTT; cdr3_aa: CACDRGRTEAFF
j_call: TRBJ2-2; v_call: TRBV5-1; clone_size: -; d_call: -; cdr3_nt: TGCGCCAGCAGCGGCCTTCATAGCCCTACCGGGGAGCTGTTTTTT; cdr3_aa: CASSGLHSPTGELFF
j_call: TRBJ1-1; v_call: TRBV23-1; clone_size: -; d_call: -; cdr3_nt: TGCGCCAGCAGTCACCCTAAAGGGGAATCGAACACTGAAGCTTTCTTT; cdr3_aa: CASSHPKGESNTEAFF
j_call: TRBJ1-4; v_call: TRBV19; clone_size: -; d_call: TRBD1; cdr3_nt: TGTGCCAGTCGCGGGACAGGGGGCCCGGGTTCTAATGAAAAACTGTTTTTT; cdr3_aa: CASRGTGGPGSNEKLFF
j_call: TRBJ1-4; v_call: TRBV6-6; clone_size: -; d_call: TRBD1; cdr3_nt: TGTGCCAGCAGGCCCAGACAGGGGAATGAAAAACTGTTTTTT; cdr3_aa: CASRPRQGNEKLFF
j_call: TRBJ2-3; v_call: TRBV28; clone_size: once; d_call: TRBD1; cdr3_nt: TGTGCCAGCAGTGGAGAGACAGGGATCGGCACAGATACGCAGTATTTT; cdr3_aa: CASSGETGIGTDTQYF
j_call: TRBJ2-2; v_call: TRBV25-1; clone_size: -; d_call: TRBD2; cdr3_nt: TGTGCCAGCAGTGAATGGGGGGGAACCGGGGAGCTGTTTTTT; cdr3_aa: CASSEWGGTGELFF
j_call: TRBJ2-7; v_call: TRBV18; clone_size: -; d_call: TRBD1; cdr3_nt: TGTGCCAGCTCACCTGGACAGGGACCCACCTACGAGCAGTACTTC; cdr3_aa: CASSPGQGPTYEQYF
j_call: TRBJ2-1; v_call: TRBV7-8; clone_size: -; d_call: TRBD2; cdr3_nt: TGTGCCAGCAGACCCCCCCTAGCGGGGGCTTGGGGTGAGCAGTTCTTC; cdr3_aa: CASRPPLAGAWGEQFF
j_call: TRBJ1-2; v_call: TRBV19; clone_size: -; d_call: -; cdr3_nt: TGTGCCAGTAGTAGTACCTCTATTTTCGGCTACACCTTC; cdr3_aa: CASSSTSIFGYTF
j_call: TRBJ1-1; v_call: TRBV6-5; clone_size: -; d_call: -; cdr3_nt: TGTGCCAGCAGCCCACCCACAGGCAACACTGAAGCTTTCTTT; cdr3_aa: CASSPPTGNTEAFF
j_call: TRBJ2-1; v_call: TRBV3-1/TRBV3-2; clone_size: -; d_call: TRBD2; cdr3_nt: TGTGCCAGCAGCCGCGGACGGGGCGGGGGTAATAATGAGCAGTTCTTC; cdr3_aa: CASSRGRGGGNNEQFF